Presented here are 19 T cell receptor beta chains from one specimen sequenced in a study of regulatory T cells in long-lasting Graves disease. Investigators prepared the TCR beta libraries by applying iRepertoire HTBI primers and Arm-PCR of CDR3 regions. In TCRdb, the multiplex PCR reads were re-called with MiXCR into one record per CDR3 protein. The table lists roughly 400,000 distinct CDR3 sequences, around a fifth of them singletons. Regarding time point: persistent/refractory GD, antithyroid drugs over 5 years with positive TRAb. Extracted RNA from PBMCs served as the source of the TCR library. Sequencing used peripheral blood mononuclear cells (PBMCs), obtained when the disease was refractory, from a patient treated with antithyroid drugs. These receptors were obtained from a female donor with Graves disease.

The CDR3 coding sequence is TGCAGTAGGAACAGGGTAATGAACACTGAAGCTTTCTTT. Amino acids: CSRNRVMNTEAFF. The V call is TRBV20-1, the J call TRBJ1-1; perhaps TRBD1 as D (6 bases). V gave up 8 bases and J gave up 0 bases, with 13 bases separating them. The CDR3 is made up of 13 amino acids. The germline V gene has CDR1 DFQATT and CDR2 SNEGSKA (reference sequence).

In its sample, this clonotype was seen many times. The V and J genes are TRBV2 and TRBJ2-7; 7 nucleotides align to TRBD2. This CDR3 contains 14 residues. V dropped 4 bases and J dropped 3; count of bases not matched to a gene: 6. Germline V gives CDR1 SNHLY, CDR2 FYNNEI. The CDR3 is CASSASGISYEQYF. The CDR3 DNA follows: TGTGCCAGCAGTGCGAGCGGGATAAGCTACGAGCAGTACTTC.

This clonotype has a count of ten or more. The rearrangement uses TRBV15 and TRBJ2-7, with a possible D match to TRBD2 (7 bases). CDR1 is LNHNV, CDR2 YYDKDF, per germline (reference sequence). V gave up 8 bases and J gave up 3 bases, with 17 bases separating them. The CDR3 is 14 amino acids. CDR3 amino acids: CATGRDTEGYEQYF. Here the CDR3 DNA reads TGTGCCACCGGGAGGGACACGGAAGGCTACGAGCAGTACTTC.

The rearrangement links TRBV10-2 to TRBJ2-2, with 8 bases that match TRBD1. J gave up 2 bases and V 11 bases, and 7 bases lay outside the gene matches. CDR1 is WSHSY, CDR2 SAAADI, per germline. The CDR3 extends over 14 amino acids. CDR3 protein: CASKSGGNTGELFF. CDR3 in DNA: TGCGCCTCCAAATCAGGGGGCAACACCGGGGAGCTGTTTTTT.

This clonotype was seen repeatedly, ten times or more. The CDR3 spells CASSFSRISYEQYF. DNA for the CDR3: TGTGCCAGCAGTTTCAGTAGGATTAGCTACGAGCAGTACTTC. This chain uses TRBV27 with TRBJ2-7; D is uncertain. Per germline, CDR1 MNHEY and CDR2 SMNVEV (reference sequence). V shed 3 bases and J shed 3 bases, with 12 bases lying between them. The CDR3 is made up of 14 amino acids.

J is TRBJ1-1 and V is TRBV20-1, with D perhaps TRBD1 (5 bases). Germline-derived CDR1 and CDR2 are DFQATT and SNEGSKA (reference sequence). V gave up 5 bases and J gave up 4 bases, with 17 bases separating them. The CDR3 sequence is 14 residues long. The CDR3 DNA sequence: TGCAGTGCTGGGGGTATAACAACCCTCACTGAAGCTTTCTTT. Protein: CSAGGITTLTEAFF.

The table lists this clonotype with many counts. The chain couples TRBV28 to TRBJ2-5, with D unclear. This CDR3 is built from 14 residues. V was shortened by 5 bases and J by 1 base, with 11 bases between the two germline ends. In germline, CDR1 is MDHEN, CDR2 SYDVKM. CDR3 DNA: TGTGCCAGCAGTGCAGCCCCCTGCCAAGAGACCCAGTACTTC. Translating it yields CASSAAPCQETQYF. The variable domain in full, completed from reference TRBV28 and TRBJ2-5, reads DVKVTQSSRYLVKRTGEKVFLECVQDMDHENMFWYRQDPGLGLRLIYFSYDVKMKEKGDIPEGYSVSREKKERFSLILESASTNQTSMYLCASSAAPCQETQYFGPGTRLLVL.

This clonotype was seen many times. The V call is TRBV5-6, the J call TRBJ2-7; D perhaps matches TRBD1 (7 bases). The CDR3 covers 14 residues. Per germline, CDR1 SGHDT and CDR2 YYEEEE. The ends were cut back, 5 bases at V and 2 bases at J, with 14 bases in the middle. In DNA form, the CDR3 reads TGTGCCAGCAGTTTCCAGGGGGGAACCTACGAGCAGTACTTC. Encoded protein: CASSFQGGTYEQYF.

The table lists this clonotype with a few counts. The chain uses TRBV7-6 and TRBJ2-7; TRBD2 aligns across 9 bases. The CDR3 has 15 residues. V dropped 4 bases and J dropped 0; count of bases not matched to a gene: 4. Germline-derived CDR1 and CDR2 are SGHVS and FNYEAQ. The CDR3 spells CASSSRLADSYEQYF. CDR3 DNA sequence: TGTGCCAGCAGCTCCCGACTAGCGGACTCCTACGAGCAGTACTTC.

As to this clonotype: A junction boundary mismatches the germline segment, possibly from a read error. V usage is TRBV20-1 and J usage is TRBJ2-7; TRBD2 agrees at 9 bases. This CDR3 has 15 amino acids. The germline V gene has CDR1 DFQATT and CDR2 SNEGSKA (reference sequence). The CDR3 DNA reads as TGCAGTGCTAGGTCCACCGGGACTAGCTCCCACGAGCAGTACTTC. This sequence encodes CSARSTGTSSHEQYF.

This clonotype has a count of ten or more. This chain joins TRBV30 and TRBJ2-7, with D tentatively TRBD2 (6 bases). CDR1 is GTSNPN, CDR2 SVGIG, per germline (reference sequence). V lost 0 bases to trimming and J lost 3 bases, with 12 bases between them. The CDR3 covers 14 residues. The CDR3 region is CAWSVGGTIYEQYF. CDR3 sequence (DNA): TGTGCCTGGAGTGTAGGCGGGACCATCTACGAGCAGTACTTC.

This clonotype was counted between two and nine times. The chain employs TRBV7-8 and TRBJ2-7, with a possible D match to TRBD1 (5 bases). The V end lost 5 bases, the J end lost 5 bases, and 19 bases lay between the germline ends. Germline V gives CDR1 SGHVS, CDR2 FQNEAQ. This CDR3 region has 15 residues. The CDR3 DNA reads as TGTGCCAGCAGCCCACAACCCAGGGTGGTCAACGAGCAGTACTTC. Amino acids: CASSPQPRVVNEQYF.

About this clonotype: Since a much larger clone is just one base distant, this may be a read error. V is TRBV6-1 and J is TRBJ2-2; D may be TRBD2 (5 bases). Germline V gene data show CDR1 as MNHNS and CDR2 as SASEGT. CDR3 length equals 16 residues. CDR3 sequence reads: CASRHLRGMNTGELFF. CDR3 DNA sequence: TGCGCCAGCAGGCATCTACGGGGTATGAACACCGGGGAGCTGTTTTTT.

CDR3 amino acids: CASSLALQGRHGYTF. The CDR3, as DNA: TGTGCCAGCAGTTTAGCCCTACAGGGGAGACATGGCTACACCTTC. V is TRBV12-3 or TRBV12-4 and J is TRBJ1-2; 7 positions agree with TRBD1. Trimming cost V 0 bases and J 6 bases; bases outside gene matches: 7. The CDR3 is 15 amino acids.

The gene calls are TRBV30 and TRBJ1-5; possible D gene TRBD1, 5 bases. Germline CDR1 reads GTSNPN; CDR2 reads SVGIG (reference sequence). Trimming left V 2 bases short and J 8 bases short, with 16 bases between. The CDR3 runs to 14 residues. The CDR3 loop is CAWSNGQGDEPQHF. In DNA, the CDR3 is TGTGCCTGGAGTAACGGGCAAGGGGATGAGCCCCAGCATTTT.

In this sample, this clonotype turned up many times. This chain joins TRBV28 and TRBJ2-7; D tentatively reads TRBD1 or TRBD2 (6 bases each). With 2 bases removed from V and 6 bases from J, the gap between germline ends came to 17 bases. Germline CDR1 and CDR2: MDHEN and SYDVKM. The CDR3 length is 15 residues. The chain's CDR3 is CASSLVQGRRIEQYF. For the CDR3, the DNA is TGTGCCAGCAGTTTAGTTCAGGGGAGGCGAATCGAGCAGTACTTC.

Remarks on this clonotype: A much larger clone differs from this one at a single base, so this may be a read error. The rearrangement joins TRBV12-5 to TRBJ2-7; 9 bases line up with TRBD2. Germline-derived CDR1 and CDR2 are LGHNT and FRNRAP. CDR3 length: 17 residues. CDR3 residues: CASGSPWTSVSSYEQCF. CDR3 nucleotide sequence: TGTGCTAGTGGTTCCCCCTGGACTAGCGTGAGCTCCTACGAGCAGTGCTTC.

The chain employs TRBV4-1 and TRBJ1-2; 7 positions match TRBD1. The CDR3 loop spans 16 amino acids. Trimming at V came to 1 base and at J to 0 bases, leaving 5 bases not matched to a gene. The germline CDR1 and CDR2 sequences are MGHRA and YSYEKL. CDR3 nucleotides: TGCGCCAGCAGCCAAGGTGGGACAGTTGCTAACTATGGCTACACCTTC. Amino acid sequence: CASSQGGTVANYGYTF.

This clonotype has ten or more counts. V is TRBV30 and J is TRBJ1-1; the D gene is possibly TRBD1 (5 bases). The CDR3 has 13 amino acids. V dropped 7 bases and J dropped 4 bases, with 16 bases sitting between them. Germline-derived CDR1 and CDR2 are GTSNPN and SVGIG (reference sequence). CDR3 protein: CALISGGRTEAFF. The CDR3 DNA sequence: TGTGCCTTAATAAGCGGGGGTCGCACTGAAGCTTTCTTT.